These T cell receptor beta chains were read from a single sample in a study of shared clonotypes between healthy human individuals. Data came from immunoSEQ multiplex PCR; TCRdb stores just in-frame clones and leaves some out. Here the sample spans approximately 500,000 clones, 96% being singletons. Sequenced: naive CD4+ T cells sorted from blood. The receptor set was obtained from a woman aged 30 to 39 in good health. Each CDR3 is given with its conserved first and last residue. The D gene is left open where the match is weak. The listing skips clone size in some rows; elsewhere it reads once, few, many or a size class.

J: TRBJ2-7
V: TRBV18
size: -
D: TRBD1
CDR3: CASSHPGQVSLSYEQYF
DNA: TGTGCCAGCTCACACCCGGGACAGGTCAGCCTTAGTTACGAGCAGTACTTC

J: TRBJ1-2
V: TRBV29-1
size: -
D: -
CDR3: CSVDSQGEGYTF
DNA: TGCAGCGTTGACAGCCAGGGAGAGGGCTACACCTTC

J: TRBJ1-2
V: TRBV28
size: -
D: TRBD1
CDR3: CASLLWRQGVYGYTF
DNA: TGTGCCAGCCTTCTGTGGCGGCAGGGGGTATATGGCTACACCTTC

J: TRBJ1-6
V: TRBV19
size: -
D: -
CDR3: CASSKMAGEALNSPLHF
DNA: TGTGCCAGTTCAAAAATGGCGGGGGAAGCATTGAATTCACCCCTCCACTTT

J: TRBJ1-2
V: TRBV27
size: -
D: -
CDR3: CASSSTRGNYGYTF
DNA: TGTGCCAGCAGTTCGACAAGGGGGAATTATGGCTACACCTTC

J: TRBJ2-3
V: TRBV29-1
size: -
D: -
CDR3: CSGRLPFTDTQYF
DNA: TGCAGCGGCCGGCTCCCTTTCACAGATACGCAGTATTTT

J: TRBJ1-1
V: TRBV21-1
size: -
D: -
CDR3: CASLSTGLFGEAFF
DNA: TGTGCCAGCTTGTCGACAGGGTTGTTTGGTGAAGCTTTCTTT

J: TRBJ2-3
V: TRBV5-4
size: -
D: TRBD1
CDR3: CASSLRTGKATGGGDTQYF
DNA: TGTGCCAGCAGCCTTAGGACAGGGAAAGCCACTGGAGGGGGAGATACGCAGTATTTT

J: TRBJ2-1
V: TRBV2
size: -
D: TRBD2
CDR3: CASKEVREGFQFF
DNA: TGTGCCAGCAAAGAAGTCCGGGAGGGTTTCCAGTTCTTC

J: TRBJ2-5
V: TRBV5-4
size: -
D: -
CDR3: CASSGGGRETQYF
DNA: TGTGCCAGCAGCGGAGGGGGACGGGAGACCCAGTACTTC

J: TRBJ1-6
V: TRBV27
size: -
D: -
CDR3: CASSLSRAGHYNSPLHF
DNA: TGTGCCAGCAGTTTATCGAGGGCAGGGCACTACAATTCACCCCTCCACTTT

J: TRBJ2-1
V: TRBV10-3
size: -
D: TRBD2
CDR3: CAISDGSGRNYNEQFF
DNA: TGTGCCATCAGTGACGGTAGCGGGAGAAACTACAATGAGCAGTTCTTC

J: TRBJ1-6
V: TRBV5-1
size: -
D: -
CDR3: CASSGLPTSPLHF
DNA: TGCGCCAGCAGCGGTCTTCCGACCTCACCCCTCCACTTT

J: TRBJ2-3
V: TRBV29-1
size: -
D: TRBD1
CDR3: CSVKQGLTDTQYF
DNA: TGCAGCGTTAAACAGGGGCTCACAGATACGCAGTATTTT

J: TRBJ2-7
V: TRBV28
size: -
D: -
CDR3: CASSSDGLAYEQYF
DNA: TGTGCCAGCAGTTCCGACGGCCTAGCCTACGAGCAGTACTTC

J: TRBJ2-7
V: TRBV18
size: -
D: TRBD1
CDR3: CASSPRGQYTYEQYF
DNA: TGTGCCAGCTCACCACGGGGACAGTACACCTACGAGCAGTACTTC

J: TRBJ1-3
V: TRBV13
size: -
D: -
CDR3: CASSHSTGGNTIYF
DNA: TGTGCCAGCAGCCACTCCACCGGGGGAAACACCATATATTTT

J: TRBJ2-2
V: TRBV5-5
size: -
D: -
CDR3: CASSLRDANTGELFF
DNA: TGTGCCAGCAGCTTAAGAGACGCGAACACCGGGGAGCTGTTTTTT

J: TRBJ2-1
V: TRBV5-1
size: once
D: TRBD2
CDR3: CASEDGGSSYNEQFF
DNA: TGCGCCAGCGAAGACGGGGGGAGCTCCTACAATGAGCAGTTCTTC

J: TRBJ1-3
V: TRBV28
size: -
D: -
CDR3: CASSLTGDSGNTIYF
DNA: TGTGCCAGCAGTCTGACAGGCGACTCTGGAAACACCATATATTTT

J: TRBJ2-2
V: TRBV23-1
size: -
D: -
CDR3: CASSQSYPMENTGELFF
DNA: TGCGCCAGCAGTCAATCGTATCCGATGGAAAACACCGGGGAGCTGTTTTTT

J: TRBJ2-5
V: TRBV10-1
size: -
D: -
CDR3: CASSNAAGQETQYF
DNA: TGCGCCAGCAGTAATGCGGCAGGGCAAGAGACCCAGTACTTC

J: TRBJ1-4
V: TRBV2
size: -
D: TRBD1
CDR3: CASSRTGGSYEKLFF
DNA: TGTGCCAGCAGTAGAACAGGGGGCTCCTATGAAAAACTGTTTTTT

J: TRBJ2-6
V: TRBV7-6
size: once
D: -
CDR3: CASSLYQGNSGANVLTF
DNA: TGTGCCAGCAGCTTATACCAGGGAAACTCTGGGGCCAACGTCCTGACTTTC

J: TRBJ2-7
V: TRBV6-6
size: -
D: TRBD2
CDR3: CASSSGRPSYEQYF
DNA: TGTGCCAGCAGTAGCGGGAGACCCTCCTACGAGCAGTACTTC

J: TRBJ2-2
V: TRBV7-3
size: -
D: TRBD2
CDR3: CASSVTSAHTGELFF
DNA: TGTGCCAGCAGCGTGACTAGCGCGCACACCGGGGAGCTGTTTTTT

J: TRBJ2-3
V: TRBV7-9
size: -
D: TRBD2
CDR3: CASSSYGLAGVVDTQYF
DNA: TGTGCCAGCAGCTCTTACGGACTAGCGGGAGTGGTAGATACGCAGTATTTT

J: TRBJ2-1
V: TRBV29-1
size: -
D: TRBD2
CDR3: CSAPGGSSSYNEQFF
DNA: TGCAGCGCCCCGGGGGGTAGCAGCTCCTACAATGAGCAGTTCTTC

J: TRBJ2-7
V: TRBV28
size: -
D: TRBD1
CDR3: CASSAPGQAYEQYF
DNA: TGTGCCAGCAGTGCCCCGGGACAGGCCTACGAGCAGTACTTC

J: TRBJ2-3
V: TRBV5-1
size: -
D: TRBD1
CDR3: CASSRDRGPTDTQYF
DNA: TGCGCCAGCAGTCGCGACAGGGGGCCCACAGATACGCAGTATTTT

J: TRBJ2-1
V: TRBV30
size: -
D: -
CDR3: CAYHNARDEQFF
DNA: TGTGCCTACCACAACGCCAGGGATGAGCAGTTCTTC

J: TRBJ1-4
V: TRBV2
size: -
D: TRBD1
CDR3: CASSRTGSGEKLFF
DNA: TGTGCCAGCAGCCGGACAGGGTCTGGCGAAAAACTGTTTTTT

J: TRBJ2-7
V: TRBV7-8
size: -
D: -
CDR3: CASSLVAYSRSSYEQYF
DNA: TGTGCCAGCAGCTTAGTGGCGTACAGCAGGAGCTCCTACGAGCAGTACTTC

J: TRBJ2-3
V: TRBV5-1
size: -
D: TRBD2
CDR3: CASSLPRAGGFTDTQYF
DNA: TGCGCCAGCAGCTTGCCTCGAGCGGGAGGATTCACAGATACGCAGTATTTT

J: TRBJ2-4
V: TRBV6-1
size: -
D: -
CDR3: CASSEEYLNIQYF
DNA: TGTGCCAGCAGTGAGGAGTATTTAAACATTCAGTACTTC

J: TRBJ1-6
V: TRBV6-5
size: once
D: -
CDR3: CASSSDSPYNSPLHF
DNA: TGTGCCAGCAGTTCGGACAGCCCTTATAATTCACCCCTCCACTTT

J: TRBJ2-6
V: TRBV7-9
size: -
D: -
CDR3: CASSWAGSSSGANVLTF
DNA: TGTGCCAGCAGCTGGGCCGGGAGTTCATCTGGGGCCAACGTCCTGACTTTC

J: TRBJ1-1
V: TRBV10-3
size: -
D: -
CDR3: CAIRGGTVNTEAFF
DNA: TGTGCCATCAGGGGGGGGACGGTGAACACTGAAGCTTTCTTT

J: TRBJ1-6
V: TRBV15
size: -
D: -
CDR3: CATSRDSSYNSPLHF
DNA: TGTGCCACCAGCAGAGATAGCTCCTATAATTCACCCCTCCACTTT

J: TRBJ2-7
V: TRBV10-3
size: -
D: -
CDR3: CAISEGPSYEQYF
DNA: TGTGCCATCAGTGAAGGGCCCTCCTACGAGCAGTACTTC

J: TRBJ2-7
V: TRBV11-2
size: -
D: -
CDR3: CASSLEVRTDIYEQYF
DNA: TGTGCCAGCAGCTTAGAAGTCAGGACAGATATCTACGAGCAGTACTTC

J: TRBJ1-4
V: TRBV28
size: -
D: -
CDR3: CASSSGRLGEKLFF
DNA: TGTGCCAGCAGTTCAGGACGCCTGGGAGAAAAACTGTTTTTT

J: TRBJ2-7
V: TRBV19
size: -
D: -
CDR3: CASSRGGGGEQYF
DNA: TGTGCCAGTAGCCGGGGAGGGGGTGGCGAGCAGTACTTC

J: TRBJ1-2
V: TRBV4-1
size: once
D: -
CDR3: CASSQAGGASYGYTF
DNA: TGCGCCAGCAGCCAAGCTGGGGGAGCTTCTTATGGCTACACCTTC

J: TRBJ1-6
V: TRBV5-1
size: once
D: TRBD1
CDR3: CASSLLGQENSPLHF
DNA: TGCGCCAGCAGCTTGCTGGGACAGGAGAATTCACCCCTCCACTTT

J: TRBJ2-4
V: TRBV9
size: -
D: TRBD1
CDR3: CASSPPGQAWGNIQYF
DNA: TGTGCCAGCAGCCCTCCGGGACAGGCTTGGGGAAACATTCAGTACTTC

J: TRBJ2-3
V: TRBV7-3
size: -
D: -
CDR3: CASSLRLARTDTQYF
DNA: TGTGCCAGCAGCTTAAGGCTAGCGAGAACAGATACGCAGTATTTT

J: TRBJ2-4
V: TRBV28
size: once
D: -
CDR3: CASREDRTAGDIQYF
DNA: TGTGCCAGCAGGGAGGACAGAACGGCCGGAGACATTCAGTACTTC

J: TRBJ2-7
V: TRBV7-6
size: -
D: -
CDR3: CASSLEAGIYKVDEQYF
DNA: TGTGCCAGCAGCTTAGAAGCAGGAATATATAAAGTCGACGAGCAGTACTTC